This TCR beta chain was identified in a study of memory CD4+ T cells and cytomegalovirus serostatus. About the study: Of the healthy Belgian adults, 9 were CMV seropositive and 24 seronegative.

A remark on this clone: What it recognizes is unknown.

CDR1 is SGHTS, CDR2 YDEGEE, per germline. This CDR3 spans 16 amino acids. After removal of 4 bases from V and 2 bases from J, the junction contained 11 bases not matched to a gene. The authors' processing: After removing out-of-frame reads, over 2 million distinct TCRbeta sequences remained. Measured with immunoSEQ multiplex PCR; TCRdb has only the in-frame clones, and not every one. V and J calls and clone size are as listed in that table; D and trimming were resolved from the DNA. The sample shows just under 65,000 clones, 75% to 80% of them seen only once. General study results and limits: Each of approximately 73 CMV-associated TCRbeta sequences occurred in one to five individuals.

The sort gate was single viable CD3+CD4+CD8-CD45RO+ cells for memory CD4+ T cells. This chain connects TRBV5-8 to TRBJ2-5; 7 nucleotides agree with TRBD2. This TCR came from an adult in good health and CMV-seronegative. Sequencing was done on a sample of memory CD4+ T cells from blood. This chain's CDR3 is CASSRRTSAGQETQYF. DNA for the CDR3: TGTGCCAGCAGCCGCCGTACTAGCGCGGGACAAGAGACCCAGTACTTC. Variable domain in full (rest from reference TRBV5-8 and TRBJ2-5): EAGVTQSPTHLIKTRGQQATLRCSPISGHTSVYWYQQALGLGLQFLLWYDEGEERNRGNFPPRFSGRQFPNYSSELNVNALELEDSALYLCASSRRTSAGQETQYFGPGTRLLVL.